This T cell receptor beta chain was retrieved from a study of blood T cell repertoires in COVID-19. The assay was immunoSEQ multiplex PCR, and TCRdb's table has in-frame clones only and misses some. This sample has about 360,000 clones; approximately 87% occur once, and the top ten carry 1.3%. Deletions cut 0 bases from V and 2 bases from J, with 14 bases between. The germline V gene encodes CDR1 GTSNPN and CDR2 SVGIG (reference sequence). The length of the CDR3 is 17 residues. Sequenced input: PBMCs or T cells enriched from blood (not recorded which). The receptor comes from a man younger than 40 who had recovered from COVID-19. The chain employs TRBV30 and TRBJ1-6; possibly TRBD1 for D (5 bases). In nucleotides, the CDR3 is TGTGCCTGGAGTGTACAAGGGGCTTGGACCTATAATTCACCCCTCCACTTT. This encodes CAWSVQGAWTYNSPLHF.